This passage covers 14 T cell receptor beta chains from one sample sequenced in a study of T cells after yellow fever vaccination. One entry per CDR3 protein, called by TCRdb with MiXCR from the 5' RACE reads. The table lists roughly 330,000 distinct CDR3 sequences, around 6.8% of them singletons. The input for sequencing was PBMCs, taken 35 to 50 days after the first yellow fever vaccination. Receptors were obtained from a young man who received the YFV17D yellow fever vaccine.

A few counts support this clonotype. The V call is TRBV4-3, the J call TRBJ2-1; D perhaps matches TRBD2 (6 bases). Germline CDR1 LGHNA, CDR2 YSLEER. The CDR3 totals 18 residues. The V end was cut by 4 bases, the J end by 5 bases, with 24 bases between. CDR3 nucleotides: TGCGCCAGCAGCCCGGCCGGTGGAGGAATCGGGGGAGACAATGAGCAGTTCTTC. Protein sequence: CASSPAGGGIGGDNEQFF.

This chain uses TRBV5-1 with TRBJ1-2, with D perhaps TRBD1 (6 bases). Trimming removed 5 bases from V and 5 bases from J, with 16 bases in between. CDR1 is SGHRS and CDR2 is YFSETQ in the germline V gene. The CDR3 covers 14 residues. The chain's CDR3 is CASSFLGGQYGYTF. The CDR3 DNA reads TGCGCCAGCAGTTTTCTAGGGGGGCAGTATGGCTACACCTTC.

The sample holds a few counts of this clonotype. V usage is TRBV20-1 and J usage is TRBJ2-3; a weak D match, TRBD1 (6 bases). Germline V gene data show CDR1 as DFQATT and CDR2 as SNEGSKA (reference sequence). V was cut by 2 bases and J by 2 bases, with 17 bases left in between. CDR3 length: 16 amino acids. In nucleotides, the CDR3 is TGCAGTGCTAGATACCCCGGGACAAAGGTCACAGATACGCAGTATTTT. Translating it yields CSARYPGTKVTDTQYF.

As concerns this clonotype: A read error may explain this, as a much larger clone is one base away. The V and J genes are TRBV6-6 and TRBJ1-3, with D unresolved. CDR1 and CDR2 (germline): MNHNY, SVGAGI (reference sequence). The CDR3 is 12 residues long. CDR3 loop: CASMGGGDTIYF. CDR3 sequence (DNA): TGTGCCAGCATGGGCGGTGGAGACACCATATATTTT.

This clonotype was seen more than once but under ten times. The chain links TRBV7-2 to TRBJ1-1; D might be TRBD1 (5 bases). Between the trimmed V and J ends, which lost 3 bases and 3 bases, there was a span of 11 bases. The CDR3 consists of 14 residues. Germline-derived CDR1 and CDR2 are SGHTA and FQGNSA. The CDR3, as DNA: TGTGCCAGCAGCTTGGGGACGGTTCACACTGAAGCTTTCTTT. This gives the protein CASSLGTVHTEAFF.

The chain uses TRBV5-6 and TRBJ2-1, with 8 bases fitting TRBD1. This CDR3 spans 15 amino acids. Germline trimming cut 4 bases from V and 7 bases from J; bases unmatched to any gene: 10. Germline assignment: CDR1 SGHDT and CDR2 YYEEEE. The CDR3 region is CASSIGTGPLNEQFF. The CDR3 DNA reads TGTGCCAGCAGCATCGGGACAGGCCCTCTAAATGAGCAGTTCTTC.

This clonotype was counted a few times. This sequence joins TRBV12-3 or TRBV12-4 and TRBJ2-3; D possibly matches TRBD1 or TRBD2 (5 bases each). The CDR3 length is 14 residues. V was shortened by 2 bases and J by 5 bases, with 11 bases between the two germline ends. CDR3 sequence reads: CASSLRDHGDTQYF. The DNA for the CDR3 is TGTGCCAGCAGTTTAAGGGACCATGGAGATACGCAGTATTTT.

This clonotype was counted only a few times. The chain combines TRBV6-5 with TRBJ2-3; D remains unclear. The CDR3 runs 15 residues. The germline gives CDR1 MNHEY, CDR2 SVGAGI. Deletions cut 4 bases from V and 2 bases from J, with 13 bases between. Written as DNA, the CDR3 is TGTGCCAGCAGTTCATTTAAGGGTGTCACAGATACGCAGTATTTT. Translation: CASSSFKGVTDTQYF.

The chain is built from TRBV4-1 and TRBJ2-5; no definite D call. V gave up 1 base and J gave up 4 bases, with 10 bases separating them. The germline V gene encodes CDR1 MGHRA and CDR2 YSYEKL. The CDR3 spans 14 residues. CDR3 region: CASSQGLVRETQYF. As DNA, the CDR3 is TGCGCCAGCAGCCAAGGGCTAGTCCGAGAGACCCAGTACTTC.

This clonotype was counted only a few times. The chain employs TRBV20-1 and TRBJ2-7; the D is unclear. Germline CDR1 and CDR2: DFQATT and SNEGSKA (reference sequence). The V gene lost 5 bases and the J gene lost 7 bases, with 18 bases spanning the gap. The CDR3 length is 13 residues. CDR3 sequence reads: CSASRAGSGEQYF. CDR3 in DNA: TGCAGTGCTTCTCGAGCCGGGTCCGGGGAGCAGTACTTC.

This clonotype has just a few counts. The chain recombines TRBV19 with TRBJ2-5; 10 bases are a match to TRBD2. V lost 4 bases to trimming and J lost 4 bases; unmatched junction nucleotides: 18. The CDR3 is made up of 19 amino acids. Per germline, CDR1 LNHDA and CDR2 SQIVND (reference sequence). The CDR3 sequence is CASSRGRPSGGDPGETQYF. The CDR3 region has the DNA TGTGCCAGTAGTAGGGGTCGGCCTAGCGGGGGAGACCCGGGAGAGACCCAGTACTTC.

This clonotype was counted many times. This sequence joins TRBV7-2 and TRBJ2-5; 8 bases match TRBD2. V shed 6 bases and J 1 base; nucleotides not matched to a gene: 10. From germline, CDR1 is SGHTA and CDR2 FQGNSA. The CDR3 sequence is 16 residues long. Here the CDR3 reads CASSLNGGALQETQYF. As DNA, the CDR3 is TGTGCCAGCAGTCTGAACGGGGGGGCTCTCCAAGAGACCCAGTACTTC.

The chain uses TRBV12-3 or TRBV12-4 and TRBJ2-3, with TRBD2 matching over 11 bases. Germline trimming cut 6 bases from V and 4 bases from J; bases unmatched to any gene: 9. The CDR3 is 16 amino acids. The CDR3 sequence is CASRPPTSGIADTQYF. Written as DNA, the CDR3 is TGTGCCAGCAGACCTCCGACTAGCGGGATCGCAGATACGCAGTATTTT.

The chain couples TRBV5-8 to TRBJ2-3; D gene unclear. Trimming cost V 9 bases and J 2 bases, with 13 bases left between them. The CDR3 contains 13 residues. The germline V gene has CDR1 SGHTS and CDR2 YDEGEE. The CDR3 spells CAMGPGVTDTQYF. In DNA form, the CDR3 reads TGTGCCATGGGCCCTGGGGTCACAGATACGCAGTATTTT.